This T cell receptor (beta chain) was retrieved from a study of CD8 T cells in Susac syndrome. RNA, at about 0.45 to 1 ug, was reverse transcribed with random hexamers. A single record per CDR3 protein comes from TCRdb applying MiXCR to the immunoSEQ multiplex PCR reads. The table has 200,000 to 300,000 distinct CDR3 sequences, 90% to 95% seen once. The ends lost 0 bases at V and 4 bases at J; junction bases unmatched: 4. The CDR3 is 15 amino acids. Germline V lookup: CDR1 MGHRA, CDR2 YSYEKL. The multiple sclerosis controls comprised treatment-naive patients whose relapsing-remitting disease was stable or active.

This clonotype originated in a human donor with multiple sclerosis. The chain is built from TRBV4-1 and TRBJ2-5; 8 bases are shared with TRBD2. Input material: CD4+ T cells from PBMCs. CDR3 residues: CASSQDPLAGETQYF. The CDR3 region has the DNA TGCGCCAGCAGCCAAGATCCCCTAGCGGGAGAGACCCAGTACTTC.